This T cell receptor beta chain was identified during a study of cytomegalovirus exposure and HLA in healthy donors. Study-level points and caveats: Later analysis associated a missense DCLRE1C variant with TCR beta V- and J-gene trimming. When presence/absence was analysed, sequencing depth was taken to be roughly uniform across donors. The productive fraction for most TCR beta V segments was about 90% or about 30% in an earlier analysis.

Notes on this clone: Its matching antigen is unknown.

Trimming removed 7 bases at V and 5 bases at J, with 14 bases between. The CDR3 has 14 residues. The germline CDR1 and CDR2 sequences are MNHNS and SASEGT. Use of 60 Vbeta and 13 Jbeta primers characterized the PCR. Assay used: immunoSEQ multiplex PCR; TCRdb lists only in-frame clones, some missing. This specimen shows roughly 78,000 clones; the ten leading clones hold 0.8% to 1%. The TCR was taken from a boy between 10 and 17 years old in good health and CMV-seronegative. This chain uses TRBV6-1 with TRBJ2-2, with D hard to call. The sequencing input was PBMCs. The CDR3 sequence is CASNLNFETGELFF. The CDR3 nucleotides read TGTGCCAGCAACCTGAACTTTGAGACCGGGGAGCTGTTTTTT.